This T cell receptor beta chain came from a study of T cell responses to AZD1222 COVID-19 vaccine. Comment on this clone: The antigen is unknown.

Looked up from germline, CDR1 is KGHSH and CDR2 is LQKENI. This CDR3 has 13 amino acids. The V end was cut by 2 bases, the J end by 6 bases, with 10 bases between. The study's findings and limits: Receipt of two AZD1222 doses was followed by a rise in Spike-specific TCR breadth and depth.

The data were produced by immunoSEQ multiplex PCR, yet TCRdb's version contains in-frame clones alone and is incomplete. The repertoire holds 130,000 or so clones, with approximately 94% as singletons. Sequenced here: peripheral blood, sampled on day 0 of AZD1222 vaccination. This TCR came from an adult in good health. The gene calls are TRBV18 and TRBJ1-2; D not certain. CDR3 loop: CASSPWTEDGYTF. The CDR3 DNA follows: TGTGCCAGCTCACCATGGACGGAGGATGGCTACACCTTC.